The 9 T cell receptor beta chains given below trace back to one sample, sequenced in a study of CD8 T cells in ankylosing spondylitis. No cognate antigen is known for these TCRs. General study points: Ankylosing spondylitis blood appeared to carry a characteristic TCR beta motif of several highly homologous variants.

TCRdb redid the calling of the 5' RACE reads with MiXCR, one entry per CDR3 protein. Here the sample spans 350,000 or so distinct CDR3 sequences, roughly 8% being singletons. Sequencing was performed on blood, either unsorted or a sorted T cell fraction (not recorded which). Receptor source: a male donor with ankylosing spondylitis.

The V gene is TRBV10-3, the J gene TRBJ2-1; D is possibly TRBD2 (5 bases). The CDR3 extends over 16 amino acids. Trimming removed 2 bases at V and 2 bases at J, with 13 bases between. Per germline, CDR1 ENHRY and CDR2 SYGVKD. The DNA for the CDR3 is TGTGCCATCAGTGAGCCACTAGAGATAGCCTACAATGAGCAGTTCTTC. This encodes CAISEPLEIAYNEQFF.

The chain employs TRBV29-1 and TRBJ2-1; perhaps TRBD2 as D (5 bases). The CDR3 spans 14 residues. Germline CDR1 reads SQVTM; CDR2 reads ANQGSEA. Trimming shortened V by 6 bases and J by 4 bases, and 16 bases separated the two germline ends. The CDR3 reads CSVGRVSIYNEQFF. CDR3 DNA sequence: TGCAGCGTCGGGCGGGTCAGCATTTACAATGAGCAGTTCTTC.

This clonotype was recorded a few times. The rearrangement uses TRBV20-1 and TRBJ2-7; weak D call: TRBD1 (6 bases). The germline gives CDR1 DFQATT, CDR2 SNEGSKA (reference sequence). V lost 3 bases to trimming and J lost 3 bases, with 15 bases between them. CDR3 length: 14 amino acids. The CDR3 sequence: CSARPGGWGYEQYF. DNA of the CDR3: TGCAGTGCTAGGCCTGGGGGCTGGGGCTACGAGCAGTACTTC.

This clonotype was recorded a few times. In DNA, the CDR3 is TGCAGGGTCAACTCCTACAATGAGCAGTTCTTC. Translated, it gives CRVNSYNEQFF. The chain couples TRBV29-1 to TRBJ2-1; D is unclear. The CDR3 is made up of 11 amino acids. Per germline, CDR1 SQVTM and CDR2 ANQGSEA.

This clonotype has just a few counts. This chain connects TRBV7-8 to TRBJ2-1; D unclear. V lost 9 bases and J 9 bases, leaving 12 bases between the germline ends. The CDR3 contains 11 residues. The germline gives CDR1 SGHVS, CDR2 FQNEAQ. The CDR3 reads CASSTVSEQFF. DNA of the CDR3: TGTGCCAGTTCCACGGTCAGTGAGCAGTTCTTC.

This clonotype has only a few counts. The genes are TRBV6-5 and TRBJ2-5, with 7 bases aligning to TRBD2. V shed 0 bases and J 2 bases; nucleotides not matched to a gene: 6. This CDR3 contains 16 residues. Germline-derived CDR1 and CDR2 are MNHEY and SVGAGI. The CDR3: CASSYSGRARQETQYF. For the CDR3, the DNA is TGTGCCAGCAGTTACTCGGGGAGGGCTCGACAAGAGACCCAGTACTTC.

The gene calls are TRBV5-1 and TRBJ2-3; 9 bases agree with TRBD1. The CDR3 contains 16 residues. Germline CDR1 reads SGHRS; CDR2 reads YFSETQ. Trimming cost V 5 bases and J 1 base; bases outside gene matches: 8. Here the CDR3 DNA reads TGCGCCAGCAGAGTCCCACAGGGGGCTGGCACAGATACGCAGTATTTT. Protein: CASRVPQGAGTDTQYF.

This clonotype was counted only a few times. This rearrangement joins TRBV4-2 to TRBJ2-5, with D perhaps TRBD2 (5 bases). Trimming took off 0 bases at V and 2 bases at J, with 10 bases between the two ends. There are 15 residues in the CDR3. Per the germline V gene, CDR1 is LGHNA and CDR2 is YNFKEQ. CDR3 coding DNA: TGTGCCAGCAGCCAAGAGGAGCGGAGTCAAGAGACCCAGTACTTC. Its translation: CASSQEERSQETQYF.

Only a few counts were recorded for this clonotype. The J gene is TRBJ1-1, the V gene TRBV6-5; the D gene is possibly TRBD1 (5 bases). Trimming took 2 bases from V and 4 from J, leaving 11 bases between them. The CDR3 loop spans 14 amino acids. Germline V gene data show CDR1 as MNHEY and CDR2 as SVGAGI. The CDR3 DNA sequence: TGTGCCAGCAGTTACCTGCAGGGCCGCACTGAAGCTTTCTTT. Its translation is CASSYLQGRTEAFF.